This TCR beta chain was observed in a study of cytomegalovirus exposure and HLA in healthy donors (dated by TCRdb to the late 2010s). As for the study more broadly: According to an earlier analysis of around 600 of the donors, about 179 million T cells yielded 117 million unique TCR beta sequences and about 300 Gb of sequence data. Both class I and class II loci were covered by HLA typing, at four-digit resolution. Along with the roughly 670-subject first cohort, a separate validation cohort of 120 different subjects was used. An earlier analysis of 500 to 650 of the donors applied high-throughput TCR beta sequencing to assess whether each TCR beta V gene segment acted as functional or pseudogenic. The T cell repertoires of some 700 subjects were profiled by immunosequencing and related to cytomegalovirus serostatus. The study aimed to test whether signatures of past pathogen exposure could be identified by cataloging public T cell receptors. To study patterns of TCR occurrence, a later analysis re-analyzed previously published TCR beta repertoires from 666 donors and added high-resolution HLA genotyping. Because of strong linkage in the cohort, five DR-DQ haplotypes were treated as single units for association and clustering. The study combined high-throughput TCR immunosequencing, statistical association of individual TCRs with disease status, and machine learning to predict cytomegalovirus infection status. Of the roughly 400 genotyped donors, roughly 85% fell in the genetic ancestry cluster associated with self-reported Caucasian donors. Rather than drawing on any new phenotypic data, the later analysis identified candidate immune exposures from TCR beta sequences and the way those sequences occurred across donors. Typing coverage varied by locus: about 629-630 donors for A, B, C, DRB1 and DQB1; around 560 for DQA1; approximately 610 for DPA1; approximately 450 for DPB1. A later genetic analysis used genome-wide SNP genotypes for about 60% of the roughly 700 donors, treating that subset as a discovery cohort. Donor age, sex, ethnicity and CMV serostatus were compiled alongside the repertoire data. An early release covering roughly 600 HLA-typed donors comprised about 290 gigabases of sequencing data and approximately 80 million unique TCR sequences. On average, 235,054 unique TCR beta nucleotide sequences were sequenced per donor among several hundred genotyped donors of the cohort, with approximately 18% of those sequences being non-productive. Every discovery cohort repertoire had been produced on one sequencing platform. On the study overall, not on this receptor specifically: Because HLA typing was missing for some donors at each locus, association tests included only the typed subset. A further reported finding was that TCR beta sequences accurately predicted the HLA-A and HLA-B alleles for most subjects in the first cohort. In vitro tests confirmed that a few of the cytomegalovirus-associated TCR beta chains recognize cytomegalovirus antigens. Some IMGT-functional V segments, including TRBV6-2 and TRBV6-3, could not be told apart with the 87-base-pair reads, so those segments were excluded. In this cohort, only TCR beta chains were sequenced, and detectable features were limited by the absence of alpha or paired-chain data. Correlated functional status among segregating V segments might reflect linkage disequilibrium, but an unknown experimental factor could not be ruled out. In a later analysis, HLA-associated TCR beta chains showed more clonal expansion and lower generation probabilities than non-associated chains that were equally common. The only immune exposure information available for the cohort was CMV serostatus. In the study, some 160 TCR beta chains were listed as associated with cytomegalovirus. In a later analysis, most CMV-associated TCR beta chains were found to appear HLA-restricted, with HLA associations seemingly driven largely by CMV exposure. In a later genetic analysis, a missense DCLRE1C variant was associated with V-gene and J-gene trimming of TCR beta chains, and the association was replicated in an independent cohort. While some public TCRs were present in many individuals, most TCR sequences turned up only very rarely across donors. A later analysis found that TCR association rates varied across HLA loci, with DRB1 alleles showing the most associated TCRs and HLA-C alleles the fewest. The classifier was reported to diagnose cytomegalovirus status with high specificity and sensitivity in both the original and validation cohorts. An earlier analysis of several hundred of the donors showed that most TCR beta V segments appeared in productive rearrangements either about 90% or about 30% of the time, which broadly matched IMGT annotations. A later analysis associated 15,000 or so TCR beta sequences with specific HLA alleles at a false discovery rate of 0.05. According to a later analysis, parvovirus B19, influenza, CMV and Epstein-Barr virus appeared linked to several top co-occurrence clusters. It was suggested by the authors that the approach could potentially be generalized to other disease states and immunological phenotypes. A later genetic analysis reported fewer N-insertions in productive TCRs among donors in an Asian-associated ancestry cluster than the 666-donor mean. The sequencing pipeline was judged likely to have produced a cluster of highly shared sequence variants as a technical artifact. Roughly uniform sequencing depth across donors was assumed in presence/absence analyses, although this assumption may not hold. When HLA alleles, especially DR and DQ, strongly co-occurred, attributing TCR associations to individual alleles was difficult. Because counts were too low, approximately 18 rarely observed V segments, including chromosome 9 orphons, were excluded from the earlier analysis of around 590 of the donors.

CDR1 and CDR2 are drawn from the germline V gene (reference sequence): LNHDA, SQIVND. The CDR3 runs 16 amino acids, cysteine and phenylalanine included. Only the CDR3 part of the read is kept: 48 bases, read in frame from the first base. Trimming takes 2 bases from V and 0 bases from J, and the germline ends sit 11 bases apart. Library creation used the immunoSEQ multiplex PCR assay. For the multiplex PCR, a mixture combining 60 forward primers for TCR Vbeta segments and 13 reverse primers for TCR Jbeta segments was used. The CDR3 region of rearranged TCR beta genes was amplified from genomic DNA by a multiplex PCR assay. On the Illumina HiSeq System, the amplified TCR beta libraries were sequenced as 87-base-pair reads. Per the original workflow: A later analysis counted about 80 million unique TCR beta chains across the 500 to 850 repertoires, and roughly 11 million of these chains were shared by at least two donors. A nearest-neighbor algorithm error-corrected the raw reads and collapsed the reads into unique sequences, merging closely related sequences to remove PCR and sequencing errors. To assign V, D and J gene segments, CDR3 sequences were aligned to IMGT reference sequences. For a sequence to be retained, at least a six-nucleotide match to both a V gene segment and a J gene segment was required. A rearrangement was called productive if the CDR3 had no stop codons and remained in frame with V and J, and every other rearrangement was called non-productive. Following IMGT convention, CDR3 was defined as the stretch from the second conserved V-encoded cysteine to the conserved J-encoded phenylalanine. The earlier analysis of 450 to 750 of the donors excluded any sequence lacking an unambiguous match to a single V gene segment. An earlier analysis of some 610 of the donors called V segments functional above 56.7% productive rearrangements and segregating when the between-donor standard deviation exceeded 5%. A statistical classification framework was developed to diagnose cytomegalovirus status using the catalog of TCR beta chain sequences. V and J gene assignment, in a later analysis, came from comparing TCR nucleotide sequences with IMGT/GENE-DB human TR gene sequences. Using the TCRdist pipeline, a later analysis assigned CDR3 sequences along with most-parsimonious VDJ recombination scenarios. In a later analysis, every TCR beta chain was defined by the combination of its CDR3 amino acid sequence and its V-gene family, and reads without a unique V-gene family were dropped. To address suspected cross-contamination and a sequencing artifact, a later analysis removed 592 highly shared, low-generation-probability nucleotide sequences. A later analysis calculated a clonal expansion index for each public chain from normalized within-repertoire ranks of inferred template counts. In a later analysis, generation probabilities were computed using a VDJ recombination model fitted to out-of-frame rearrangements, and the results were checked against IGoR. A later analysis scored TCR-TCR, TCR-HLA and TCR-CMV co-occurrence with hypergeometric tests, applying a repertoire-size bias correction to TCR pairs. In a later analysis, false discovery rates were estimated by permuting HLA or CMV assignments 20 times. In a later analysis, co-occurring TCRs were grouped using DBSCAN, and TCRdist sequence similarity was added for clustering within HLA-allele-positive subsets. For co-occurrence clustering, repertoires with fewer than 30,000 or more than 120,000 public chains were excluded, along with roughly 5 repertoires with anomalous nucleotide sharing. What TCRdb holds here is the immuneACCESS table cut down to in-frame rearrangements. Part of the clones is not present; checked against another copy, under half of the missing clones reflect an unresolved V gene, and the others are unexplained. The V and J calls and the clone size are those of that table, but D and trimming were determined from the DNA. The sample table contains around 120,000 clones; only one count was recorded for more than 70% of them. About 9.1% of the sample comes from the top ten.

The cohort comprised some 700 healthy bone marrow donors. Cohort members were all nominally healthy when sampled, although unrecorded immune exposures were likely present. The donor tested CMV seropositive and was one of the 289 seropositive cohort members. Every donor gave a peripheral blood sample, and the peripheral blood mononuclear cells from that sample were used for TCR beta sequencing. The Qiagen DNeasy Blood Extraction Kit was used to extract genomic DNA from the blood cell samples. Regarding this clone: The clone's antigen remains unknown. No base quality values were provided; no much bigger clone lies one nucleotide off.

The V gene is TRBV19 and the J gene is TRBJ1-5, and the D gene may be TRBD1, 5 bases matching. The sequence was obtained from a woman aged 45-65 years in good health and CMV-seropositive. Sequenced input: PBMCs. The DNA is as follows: TGTGCCAGTAGTATAAGGGGCTCATATAGCAATCAGCCCCAGCATTTT. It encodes CASSIRGSYSNQPQHF.